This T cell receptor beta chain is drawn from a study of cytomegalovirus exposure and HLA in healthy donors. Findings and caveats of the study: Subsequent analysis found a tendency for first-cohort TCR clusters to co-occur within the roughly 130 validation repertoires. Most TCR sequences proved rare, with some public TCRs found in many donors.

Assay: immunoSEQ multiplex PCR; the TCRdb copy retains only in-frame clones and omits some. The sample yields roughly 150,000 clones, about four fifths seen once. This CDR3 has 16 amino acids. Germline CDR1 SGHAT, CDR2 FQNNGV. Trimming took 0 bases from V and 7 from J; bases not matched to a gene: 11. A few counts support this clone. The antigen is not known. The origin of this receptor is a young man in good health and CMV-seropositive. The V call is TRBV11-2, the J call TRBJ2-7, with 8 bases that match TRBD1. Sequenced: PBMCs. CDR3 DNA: TGTGCCAGCAGCTTAGACAGGCAGGGGGCTTGGGATGAGCAGTACTTC. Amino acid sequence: CASSLDRQGAWDEQYF.